The clone carrying this TCR beta chain was counted a few times. Antigen unknown. Per the germline V gene, CDR1 is SGHRS and CDR2 is YFSETQ. The CDR3 spans 15 residues. The V end was cut by 0 bases, the J end by 4 bases, with 13 bases between. TCRdb re-called the RT-PCR reads with MiXCR, one entry per CDR3 protein. The profile shows roughly 150,000 distinct CDR3 sequences, roughly 10% of them singletons. This sample was included in a study of response to subunit inactivated influenza vaccine. Overall study findings and caveats: Every seasonal influenza vaccination brings in few new T cells, the authors suggested.

The sequencing here drew on non-naive T cells sorted from PBMCs, taken about 6 weeks after vaccination. This TCR came from a man over 45 who received an inactivated influenza vaccine. V and J are TRBV5-1 and TRBJ1-2, with D perhaps TRBD1 (5 bases). This CDR3 reads CASSLAEARGYGYTF. DNA for the CDR3: TGCGCCAGCAGCTTGGCCGAGGCAAGGGGCTATGGCTACACCTTC.